This entry concerns a single TCR beta chain. The antigen remains undetermined. In TCRdb, the reads were re-called with MiXCR into one record per CDR3 protein. The sample consists of under 500,000 distinct CDR3 sequences, approximately 40% of them appearing once. The data were obtained in a study of T cell repertoires in cytomegalovirus infection. In the study overall: HLA-B-restricted CMV epitopes that are well studied, plus recently identified HLA-C-restricted ones, were used by the study. Indications of both CMV infection and matching HLA type were provided by public TCR beta signatures. Study-wide results and limits: Carriers of CMV and the relevant HLA type were discriminated by public TCR beta frequency. CMV-specific TCR beta clonotypes restricted by HLA-C were the ones dominating the ex vivo response.

The CDR3 covers 20 residues. V shed 0 bases, J shed 0 bases, and the junction held 9 bases outside the gene matches. The receptor comes from a human donor in good health (CMV status not recorded). Some clones in this sample may be carry-over from other donors' samples. The material sequenced was cultured PBMCs, taken from culture after CMV antigen stimulation. The J gene is TRBJ2-3, the V gene TRBV12-3 or TRBV12-4; the match to TRBD2 covers 13 bases. The CDR3 sequence: CASSLATSGRGPGSTDTQYF. The CDR3 DNA is TGTGCCAGCAGTTTAGCTACTAGCGGGAGGGGCCCGGGGAGCACAGATACGCAGTATTTT.